This entry lists 25 T cell receptor beta chains sequenced from one sample in a study of identical twins. From the 5' RACE reads, TCRdb called clonotypes with MiXCR, one entry per CDR3 protein. The sample carries roughly 1.6 million distinct CDR3 sequences, about 30% recorded once. The sequencing sample was made of cord blood. The receptor source for this set is a newborn girl in good health.

Of note for this clonotype: A much larger clone lies a single base off, so this may be a read error. This sequence joins TRBV11-2 and TRBJ2-5; 8 bases match TRBD2. CDR1 SGHAT and CDR2 FQNNGV come from the germline V gene. There are 15 residues in the CDR3. With 5 bases clipped from V and 11 bases from J, the junction kept 16 bases outside the gene matches. CDR3 protein: CASSLGLAPNNEQYF. CDR3 in DNA: TGTGCCAGCAGCCTCGGACTAGCTCCTAACAATGAGCAGTACTTC. Full variable domain (rest looked up from reference TRBV11-2 and TRBJ2-5): EAGVAQSPRYKIIEKRQSVAFWCNPISGHATLYWYQQILGQGPKLLIQFQNNGVVDDSQLPKDRFSAERLKGVDSTLKIQPAKLEDSAVYLCASSLGLAPNNEQYFGPGTRLLVL.

The chain carries TRBV28 and TRBJ2-1, with D perhaps matching TRBD2 (5 bases). Germline lookup yields CDR1 MDHEN and CDR2 SYDVKM. Trimming took off 8 bases at V and 4 bases at J, with 15 bases between the two ends. The CDR3 has 14 residues. CDR3 sequence (DNA): TGTGCCAGCTGCTTCCACGAGCGGTACAATGAGCAGTTCTTC. Translated: CASCFHERYNEQFF. Supplemented by reference TRBV28 and TRBJ2-1, the full variable domain reads DVKVTQSSRYLVKRTGEKVFLECVQDMDHENMFWYRQDPGLGLRLIYFSYDVKMKEKGDIPEGYSVSREKKERFSLILESASTNQTSMYLCASCFHERYNEQFFGPGTRLTVL.

The V and J genes are TRBV27 and TRBJ1-1; D is unclear. The germline CDR1 and CDR2 sequences are MNHEY and SMNVEV (reference sequence). CDR3 length: 14 residues. Deletions cut 5 bases from V and 3 bases from J, with 13 bases between. CDR3 sequence (DNA): TGTGCCAGCAGTGGCCAATTTTTACACACTGAAGCTTTCTTT. Its protein product is CASSGQFLHTEAFF.

There are many counts of this clonotype. The chain's CDR3 is CASSRDDTPNYGYTF. CDR3 nucleotide sequence: TGCGCCAGCAGCCGAGACGATACACCTAACTATGGCTACACCTTC. The chain is built from TRBV5-1 and TRBJ1-2; D remains ambiguous. Germline CDR1 reads SGHRS; CDR2 reads YFSETQ. Trimming cost V 4 bases and J 0 bases, with 13 bases left between them. The CDR3 sequence is 15 residues long.

At least ten counts were recorded for this clonotype. V gene TRBV7-2 combines with J gene TRBJ2-7; D ambiguous. The V gene lost 0 bases and the J gene lost 2 bases, with 2 bases spanning the gap. The CDR3 sequence is 12 residues long. CDR1 is SGHTA and CDR2 is FQGNSA in the germline V gene. The CDR3 bases are TGTGCCAGCAGCTTAGCGCCCTACGAGCAGTACTTC. It translates to CASSLAPYEQYF.

For this clonotype: The junction departs from germline at one end; a sequencing error may be responsible. The chain couples TRBV29-1 to TRBJ2-3, with 8 bases that match TRBD2. The germline gives CDR1 SQVTM, CDR2 ANQGSEA. The CDR3 is 12 residues long. The CDR3 loop reads CSVDGTRDTRYF. In DNA, the CDR3 is TGCAGCGTCGACGGGACTAGGGATACGCGGTATTTT.

This clonotype was seen just once. V and J are TRBV6-5 and TRBJ2-7, with D perhaps matching TRBD1 (5 bases). V gave up 6 bases and J gave up 6 bases, with 12 bases separating them. CDR3 size: 12 residues. Germline V CDR1 and CDR2: MNHEY, SVGAGI. This CDR3 is CASSPDSCEQYF. CDR3 bases: TGTGCCAGCAGCCCAGACAGTTGCGAGCAGTACTTC.

This chain joins TRBV5-1 and TRBJ2-1; TRBD2 matches at 8 bases. With the DNA end fitting TRBJ2-7 better, the J assignment may be wrong. The CDR3 consists of 16 residues. Germline V gene lookup returns CDR1 SGHRS and CDR2 YFSETQ. CDR3 sequence: CASSLYRTSSYNEQYF. CDR3 nucleotide sequence: TGCGCCAGCAGCTTGTACAGGACTAGCTCCTACAATGAGCAGTACTTC.

This clonotype was seen only a few times. This chain joins TRBV20-1 and TRBJ2-7; D possibly corresponds to TRBD1 (5 bases). V was clipped by 0 bases and J by 0 bases, with 12 bases between them. The CDR3 spans 15 residues. Germline V gene sequence: CDR1 DFQATT, CDR2 SNEGSKA (reference sequence). The CDR3: CSARDRVGSSYEQYF. In DNA form, the CDR3 reads TGCAGTGCTAGAGACAGGGTTGGAAGCTCCTACGAGCAGTACTTC.

This clonotype was seen a handful of times. A junction end diverges from the germline sequence, so it may reflect a read error. The chain combines TRBV28 with TRBJ2-7; D gene unclear. The CDR3 totals 14 residues. Germline V gives CDR1 MDHEN, CDR2 SYDVKM. This CDR3 reads CATSFRLRSYEQYF. As DNA, the CDR3 is TGTGCCACCAGTTTTAGGCTCAGGTCCTACGAGCAGTACTTC.

This clonotype was observed at least ten times. DNA of the CDR3: TGTGCCAGCAGTAGTAGCGCGAGCTCCTACGAGCAGTACTTC. It translates to CASSSSASSYEQYF. The chain couples TRBV27 to TRBJ2-7; perhaps TRBD2 as D (5 bases). V was trimmed by 5 bases and J by 0 bases, leaving 11 bases between them. The CDR3 consists of 14 residues. Germline values: CDR1 MNHEY, CDR2 SMNVEV (reference sequence).

The rearrangement uses TRBV4-2 and TRBJ2-1, with D tentatively TRBD2 (7 bases). The germline gives CDR1 LGHNA, CDR2 YNFKEQ. The CDR3 is 17 residues long. Trimming took 1 base from V and 2 from J, leaving 15 bases between them. CDR3 sequence: CASSQAPRGGAYNEQFF. The CDR3 DNA reads TGTGCCAGCAGCCAAGCTCCAAGGGGGGGCGCCTACAATGAGCAGTTCTTC.

The count of this clonotype is one. This clone may be a read error of a much larger clone one base away. V is TRBV15 and J is TRBJ2-4; 8 bases are a match to TRBD2. The germline V gene encodes CDR1 LNHNV and CDR2 YYDKDF (reference sequence). The CDR3 runs 18 residues. J gave up 2 bases and V 0 bases, and 9 bases lay outside the gene matches. The CDR3 bases are TGTGCCACCAGCAGAGAAGCGAGCGGGAGTTTCTCCAAAAACATTCAGTACTTC. Protein sequence: CATSREASGSFSKNIQYF.

Only a few counts were recorded for this clonotype. CDR3 coding DNA: TGTGCCAGCAGTTCGCAGGAAGACTATGGCTACACCTTC. It specifies CASSSQEDYGYTF. The chain combines TRBV6-2 or TRBV6-3 with TRBJ1-2; D unresolved. Trimming took 4 bases from V and 3 from J, leaving 9 bases between them. CDR1 and CDR2 from the germline V gene are MNHEY and SVGEGT. The CDR3 loop spans 13 amino acids.

The sample holds a few counts of this clonotype. The CDR3 DNA follows: TGTGCCAGCAGCCAAAGAGGGCCGGGACAGCCCAACTATGGCTACACCTTC. It specifies CASSQRGPGQPNYGYTF. The chain recombines TRBV3-1 with TRBJ1-2; TRBD1 matches 7 bases. CDR1 is LGHDT, CDR2 YNNKEL, per germline (reference sequence). This CDR3 region has 17 residues. Unmatched junction bases numbered 11, after V lost 2 bases and J lost 2 bases.

In this sample, this clonotype turned up a few times. V and J are TRBV7-6 and TRBJ1-6; perhaps TRBD1 as D (5 bases). The CDR3 runs 15 residues. V lost 2 bases and J 10 bases, leaving 15 bases between the germline ends. Germline CDR1 and CDR2: SGHVS and FNYEAQ. Here the CDR3 reads CASSLYIDGGSPLHF. CDR3 coding DNA: TGTGCCAGCAGCTTATATATCGATGGGGGATCACCCCTCCACTTT.

At least ten counts were recorded for this clonotype. The CDR3 sequence: CSARDRNQPQHF. The CDR3 nucleotides read TGCAGTGCTAGGGACAGGAATCAGCCCCAGCATTTT. This chain uses TRBV20-1 with TRBJ1-5; 7 nucleotides agree with TRBD1. Germline V gene lookup returns CDR1 DFQATT and CDR2 SNEGSKA (reference sequence). The J segment lost 4 bases and the V segment lost 3 bases, leaving 0 bases of the junction unmatched. The CDR3 loop spans 12 amino acids.

This clonotype was seen at least ten times. V and J are TRBV5-1 and TRBJ2-1, with TRBD2 identical over 9 bases. V shed 0 bases and J 7 bases; nucleotides not matched to a gene: 5. This CDR3 is built from 15 residues. In germline, CDR1 is SGHRS, CDR2 YFSETQ. CDR3 region: CASSLVPSGVNEQFF. CDR3 bases: TGCGCCAGCAGCTTGGTCCCTAGCGGGGTGAATGAGCAGTTCTTC.

This clonotype was detected only a few times. The chain employs TRBV5-1 and TRBJ2-7; no reliable D call. Between the trimmed V and J ends, which lost 2 bases and 2 bases, there was a span of 11 bases. Per germline, CDR1 SGHRS and CDR2 YFSETQ. The CDR3 contains 14 residues. The CDR3 sequence is CASSLSQAPYEQYF. The CDR3 DNA follows: TGCGCCAGCAGCTTATCTCAGGCCCCCTACGAGCAGTACTTC. Combining the CDR3 with reference TRBV5-1 and TRBJ2-7 gives the whole variable domain KAGVTQTPRYLIKTRGQQVTLSCSPISGHRSVSWYQQTPGQGLQFLFEYFSETQRNKGNFPGRFSGRQFSNSRSEMNVSTLELGDSALYLCASSLSQAPYEQYFGPGTRLTVT.

To note about this clonotype: Mismatch with germline at one junction end may stem from a read error. The chain is built from TRBV2 and TRBJ2-1; TRBD2 matches 8 bases. Per germline, CDR1 SNHLY and CDR2 FYNNEI. This CDR3 has 16 residues. The CDR3 DNA is TGTGCCAGCAGTTATAGAAGAAGCGGGAGTGGCAATGAGCGGTTCTTC. Translated: CASSYRRSGSGNERFF.

The V and J genes are TRBV5-1 and TRBJ2-7; D gene ambiguous. The CDR3 is made up of 14 amino acids. Germline V gene data show CDR1 as SGHRS and CDR2 as YFSETQ. The germline V and J ends were trimmed by 0 bases and 2 bases, with 9 bases remaining between them. The CDR3 nucleotides read TGCGCCAGCAGCTTGGGCTCGTCGACCTACGAGCAGTACTTC. Translated, it gives CASSLGSSTYEQYF.

The chain recombines TRBV7-8 with TRBJ2-7; tentatively, D is TRBD1 or TRBD2 (5 bases each). The CDR3 extends over 13 amino acids. V shed 2 bases and J shed 10 bases, with 15 bases lying between them. The germline CDR1 and CDR2 sequences are SGHVS and FQNEAQ. Here the CDR3 reads CASSLWGPPEQYF. The CDR3, as DNA: TGTGCCAGCAGCTTATGGGGACCTCCTGAACAGTACTTC.

The rearrangement joins TRBV24-1 to TRBJ2-1, with D perhaps TRBD2 (6 bases). This CDR3 has 14 residues. V was clipped by 5 bases and J by 4 bases, with 11 bases between them. The germline V gene encodes CDR1 KGHDR and CDR2 SFDVKD. CDR3 in amino acids: CATSGREGYNEQFF. The CDR3 DNA reads TGTGCCACCAGTGGGCGGGAAGGATACAATGAGCAGTTCTTC.

This sequence joins TRBV28 and TRBJ2-1; D perhaps matches TRBD2 (5 bases). The V gene lost 3 bases and the J gene lost 2 bases, with 11 bases spanning the gap. CDR1 is MDHEN and CDR2 is SYDVKM in the germline V gene. The CDR3 extends over 15 amino acids. CDR3 in DNA: TGTGCCAGCAGTTTCCCGGACTCTCCCTACAATGAGCAGTTCTTC. Translated: CASSFPDSPYNEQFF.

This clonotype was seen a handful of times. The rearrangement uses TRBV4-1 and TRBJ1-4; D gene ambiguous. This CDR3 has 15 residues. CDR1 and CDR2 from the germline V gene are MGHRA and YSYEKL. The V and J ends lost 1 base and 8 bases respectively, with 14 bases between them. CDR3 residues: CASSQVKPLGEKLFF. In DNA, the CDR3 is TGCGCCAGCAGCCAAGTAAAACCTCTGGGGGAAAAACTGTTTTTT.